This TCR beta chain was sequenced for a study of shared clonotypes between healthy human individuals. Whole-study context: The composition of the donors was two women and three men aged 18 to 49. General study points: Represented diversity (both genetic and exposure-history) was limited by the small number of donors.

A note on this clone: Its antigen remains unidentified.

The authors split each subset's genomic DNA evenly across several immunoSEQ plates. This table comes from immunoSEQ multiplex PCR, and its TCRdb copy is limited to in-frame clones, with some not included. This sample has about 470,000 clones, with 70% to 80% found just once. Germline loops: CDR1 MGHRA, CDR2 YSYEKL. Trimming took 10 bases from V and 5 from J, leaving 17 bases between them. The CDR3 is 13 residues long. The J gene is TRBJ2-5, the V gene TRBV4-1, with D uncertain. Sequencing used PBMCs. The receptor was isolated from a woman aged 40 to 50 in good health. Some clones in this sample may be carry-over from other donors' samples. This CDR3 is CATASRMGETQYF. In nucleotides, the CDR3 is TGCGCCACAGCCTCGAGGATGGGGGAGACCCAGTACTTC.